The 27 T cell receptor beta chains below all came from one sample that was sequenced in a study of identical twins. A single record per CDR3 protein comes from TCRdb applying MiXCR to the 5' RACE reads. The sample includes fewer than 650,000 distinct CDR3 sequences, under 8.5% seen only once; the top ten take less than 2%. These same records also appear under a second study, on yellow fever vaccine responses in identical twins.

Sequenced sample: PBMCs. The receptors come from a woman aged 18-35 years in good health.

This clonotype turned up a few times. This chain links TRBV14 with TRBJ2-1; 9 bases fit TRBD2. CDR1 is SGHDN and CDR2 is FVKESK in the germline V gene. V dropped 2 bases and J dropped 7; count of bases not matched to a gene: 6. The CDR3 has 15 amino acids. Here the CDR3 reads CASSQLAGRGNEQFF. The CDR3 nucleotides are TGTGCCAGCAGCCAACTAGCGGGAAGAGGAAATGAGCAGTTCTTC.

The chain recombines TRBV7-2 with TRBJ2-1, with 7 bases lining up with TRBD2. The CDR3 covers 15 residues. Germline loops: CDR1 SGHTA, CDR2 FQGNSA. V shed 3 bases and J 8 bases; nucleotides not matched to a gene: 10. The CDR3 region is CASSFRSAGVHEQFF. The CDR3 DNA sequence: TGTGCCAGCAGCTTTAGGTCCGCGGGAGTGCATGAGCAGTTCTTC.

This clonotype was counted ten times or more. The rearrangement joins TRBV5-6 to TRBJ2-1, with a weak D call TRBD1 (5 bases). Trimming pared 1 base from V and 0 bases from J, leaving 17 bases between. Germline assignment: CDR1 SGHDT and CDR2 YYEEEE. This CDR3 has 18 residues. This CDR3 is CASSLFAADKHSYNEQFF. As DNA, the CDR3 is TGTGCCAGCAGCTTGTTTGCCGCGGACAAACACTCCTACAATGAGCAGTTCTTC. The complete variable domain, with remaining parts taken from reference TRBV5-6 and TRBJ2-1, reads DAGVTQSPTHLIKTRGQQVTLRCSPKSGHDTVSWYQQALGQGPQFIFQYYEEEERQRGNFPDRFSGHQFPNYSSELNVNALLLGDSALYLCASSLFAADKHSYNEQFFGPGTRLTVL.

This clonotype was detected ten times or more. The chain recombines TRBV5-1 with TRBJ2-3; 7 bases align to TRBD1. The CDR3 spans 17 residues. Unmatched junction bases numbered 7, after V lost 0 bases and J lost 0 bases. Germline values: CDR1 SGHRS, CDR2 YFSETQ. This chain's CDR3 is CASSLVWTGGSTDTQYF. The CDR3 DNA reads TGCGCCAGCAGCTTGGTTTGGACAGGCGGCAGCACAGATACGCAGTATTTT.

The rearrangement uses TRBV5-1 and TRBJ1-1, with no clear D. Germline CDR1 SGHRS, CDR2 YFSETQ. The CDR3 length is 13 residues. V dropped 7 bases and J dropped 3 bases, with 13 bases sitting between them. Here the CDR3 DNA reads TGCGCCAGCGGCCTCAGGCACCACACTGAAGCTTTCTTT. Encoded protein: CASGLRHHTEAFF. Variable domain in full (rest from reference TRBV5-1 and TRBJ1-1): KAGVTQTPRYLIKTRGQQVTLSCSPISGHRSVSWYQQTPGQGLQFLFEYFSETQRNKGNFPGRFSGRQFSNSRSEMNVSTLELGDSALYLCASGLRHHTEAFFGQGTRLTVV.

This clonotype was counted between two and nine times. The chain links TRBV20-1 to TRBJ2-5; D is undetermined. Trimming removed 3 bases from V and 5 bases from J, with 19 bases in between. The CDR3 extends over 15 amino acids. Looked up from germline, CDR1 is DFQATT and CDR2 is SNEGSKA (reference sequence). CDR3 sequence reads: CSASREDRGDETQYF. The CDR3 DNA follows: TGCAGTGCTAGTCGAGAGGATCGTGGGGATGAGACCCAGTACTTC.

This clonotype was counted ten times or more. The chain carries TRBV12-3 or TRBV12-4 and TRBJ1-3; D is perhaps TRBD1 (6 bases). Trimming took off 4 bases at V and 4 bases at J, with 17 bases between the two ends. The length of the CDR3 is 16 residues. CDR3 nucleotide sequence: TGTGCCAGCAGTTCAACCTATACAGGGCTCGGAAACACCATATATTTT. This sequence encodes CASSSTYTGLGNTIYF.

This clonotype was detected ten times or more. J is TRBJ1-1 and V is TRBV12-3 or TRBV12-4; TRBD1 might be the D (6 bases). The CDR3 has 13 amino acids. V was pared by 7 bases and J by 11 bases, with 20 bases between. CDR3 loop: CASTQQGRVRAFF. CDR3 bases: TGTGCCAGCACTCAACAGGGAAGAGTTCGGGCTTTCTTT.

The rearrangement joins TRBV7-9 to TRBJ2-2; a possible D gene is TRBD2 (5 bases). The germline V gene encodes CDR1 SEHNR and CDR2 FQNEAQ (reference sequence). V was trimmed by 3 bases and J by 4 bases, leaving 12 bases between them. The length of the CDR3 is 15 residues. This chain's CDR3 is CASSLMDFRTGELFF. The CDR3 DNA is TGTGCCAGCAGCTTGATGGACTTTCGCACCGGGGAGCTGTTTTTT. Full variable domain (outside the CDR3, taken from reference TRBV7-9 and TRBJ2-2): DTGVSQNPRHKITKRGQNVTFRCDPISEHNRLYWYRQTLGQGPEFLTYFQNEAQLEKSRLLSDRFSAERPKGSFSTLEIQRTEQGDSAMYLCASSLMDFRTGELFFGEGSRLTVL.

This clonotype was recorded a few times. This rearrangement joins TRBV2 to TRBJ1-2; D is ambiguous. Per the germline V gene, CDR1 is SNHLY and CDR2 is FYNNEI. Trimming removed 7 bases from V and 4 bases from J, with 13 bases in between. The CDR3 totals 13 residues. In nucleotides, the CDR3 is TGTGCCAGCACCACCGCTAGACTCTATGGCTACACCTTC. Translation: CASTTARLYGYTF. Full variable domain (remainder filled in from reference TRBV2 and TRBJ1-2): EPEVTQTPSHQVTQMGQEVILRCVPISNHLYFYWYRQILGQKVEFLVSFYNNEISEKSEIFDDQFSVERPDGSNFTLKIRSTKLEDSAMYFCASTTARLYGYTFGSGTRLTVV.

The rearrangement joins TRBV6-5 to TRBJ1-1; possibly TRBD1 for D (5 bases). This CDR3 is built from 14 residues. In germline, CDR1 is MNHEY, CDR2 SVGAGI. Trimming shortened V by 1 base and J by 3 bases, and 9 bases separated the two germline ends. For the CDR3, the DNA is TGTGCCAGCAGTTACTTAGGAGGGGACACTGAAGCTTTCTTT. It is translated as CASSYLGGDTEAFF.

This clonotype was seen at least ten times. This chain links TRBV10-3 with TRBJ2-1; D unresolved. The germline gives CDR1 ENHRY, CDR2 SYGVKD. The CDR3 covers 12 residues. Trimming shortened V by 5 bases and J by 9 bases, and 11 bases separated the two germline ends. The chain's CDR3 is CAISSVVGEQFF. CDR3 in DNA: TGTGCCATCAGTTCAGTGGTGGGTGAGCAGTTCTTC.

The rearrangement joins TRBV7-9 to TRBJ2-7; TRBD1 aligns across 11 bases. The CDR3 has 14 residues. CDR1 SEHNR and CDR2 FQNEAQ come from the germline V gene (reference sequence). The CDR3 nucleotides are TGTGCCAGCAGCGACACGGGACAGGGGGGCCTAGTAGGCGTC. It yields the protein CASSDTGQGGLVGV.

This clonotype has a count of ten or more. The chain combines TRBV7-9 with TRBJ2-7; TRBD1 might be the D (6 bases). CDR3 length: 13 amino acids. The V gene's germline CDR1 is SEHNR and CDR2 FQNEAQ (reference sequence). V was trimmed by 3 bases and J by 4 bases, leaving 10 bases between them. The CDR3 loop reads CASSFQDRYEQYF. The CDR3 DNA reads TGTGCCAGCAGCTTCCAGGACAGATACGAGCAGTACTTC.

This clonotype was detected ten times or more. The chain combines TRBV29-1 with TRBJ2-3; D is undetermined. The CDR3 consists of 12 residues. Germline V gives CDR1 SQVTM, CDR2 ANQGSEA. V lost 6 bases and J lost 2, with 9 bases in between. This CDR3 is CSVLKATDTQYF. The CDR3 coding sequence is TGCAGCGTCCTCAAGGCCACAGATACGCAGTATTTT.

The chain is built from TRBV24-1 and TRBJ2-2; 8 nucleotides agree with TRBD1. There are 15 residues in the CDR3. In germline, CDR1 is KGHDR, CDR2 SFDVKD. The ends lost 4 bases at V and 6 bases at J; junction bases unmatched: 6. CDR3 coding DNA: TGTGCCACCAGTGAACAGGACAGGGAGGCCGGGGAGCTGTTTTTT. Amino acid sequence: CATSEQDREAGELFF.

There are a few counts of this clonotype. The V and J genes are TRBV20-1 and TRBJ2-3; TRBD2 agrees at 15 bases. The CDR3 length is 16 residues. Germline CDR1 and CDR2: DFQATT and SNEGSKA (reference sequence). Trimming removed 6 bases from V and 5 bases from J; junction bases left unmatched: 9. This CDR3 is CSAAGTSGRFLDTQYF. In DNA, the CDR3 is TGCAGTGCAGCCGGGACTAGCGGGAGGTTTTTAGATACGCAGTATTTT.

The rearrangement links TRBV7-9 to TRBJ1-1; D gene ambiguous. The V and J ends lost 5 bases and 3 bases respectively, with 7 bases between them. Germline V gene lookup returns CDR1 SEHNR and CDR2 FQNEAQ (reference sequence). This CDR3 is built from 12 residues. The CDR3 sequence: CASSRDYTEAFF. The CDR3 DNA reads TGTGCCAGCAGCCGCGATTACACTGAAGCTTTCTTT.

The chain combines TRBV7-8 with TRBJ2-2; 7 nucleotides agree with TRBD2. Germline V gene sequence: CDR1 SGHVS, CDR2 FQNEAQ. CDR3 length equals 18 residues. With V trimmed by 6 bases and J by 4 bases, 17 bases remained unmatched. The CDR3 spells CASRTGGSWQGTTGELFF. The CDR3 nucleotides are TGTGCCAGCAGAACCGGGGGGAGTTGGCAGGGAACCACCGGGGAGCTGTTTTTT.

For the CDR3, the DNA is TGTGCCACCAGCAGAGATCAAGGGGGGGGCCCCCCCTACGAGCAGTACGTC. Translation: CATSRDQGGGPPYEQYV. The chain couples TRBV15 to TRBJ2-7; the D gene is possibly TRBD2 (7 bases). The germline V gene has CDR1 LNHNV and CDR2 YYDKDF (reference sequence). This CDR3 is built from 17 residues. Trimming pared 0 bases from V and 2 bases from J, leaving 17 bases between.

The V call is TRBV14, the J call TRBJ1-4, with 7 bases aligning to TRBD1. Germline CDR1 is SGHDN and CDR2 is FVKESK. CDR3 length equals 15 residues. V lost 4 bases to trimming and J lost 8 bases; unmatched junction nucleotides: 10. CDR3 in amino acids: CASSLYRGLGEKLFF. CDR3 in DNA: TGTGCCAGCAGCCTATACAGGGGTTTAGGAGAAAAACTGTTTTTT.

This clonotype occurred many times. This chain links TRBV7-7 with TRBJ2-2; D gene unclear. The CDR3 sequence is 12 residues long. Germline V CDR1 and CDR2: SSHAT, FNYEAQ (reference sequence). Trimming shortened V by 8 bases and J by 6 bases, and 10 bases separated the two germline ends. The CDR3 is CASGDLPGELFF. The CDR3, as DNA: TGTGCCAGCGGAGACCTCCCCGGGGAGCTGTTTTTT. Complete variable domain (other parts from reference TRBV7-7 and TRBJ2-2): GAGVSQSPRYKVTKRGQDVTLRCDPISSHATLYWYQQALGQGPEFLTYFNYEAQPDKSGLPSDRFSAERPEGSISTLTIQRTEQRDSAMYRCASGDLPGELFFGEGSRLTVL.

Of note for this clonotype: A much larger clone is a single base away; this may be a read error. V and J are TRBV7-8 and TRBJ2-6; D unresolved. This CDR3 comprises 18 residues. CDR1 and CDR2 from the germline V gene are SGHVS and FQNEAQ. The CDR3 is CASSPRQPRDSEANVLTF. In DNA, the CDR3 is TGTGCCAGCAGCCCCAGACAACCACGAGATTCTGAGGCCAACGTCCTGACTTTC.

The DNA for the CDR3 is TGTGCCAGCAGCTTACCCACCGGGGGGGCAGACCAAGAGACCCAGTACTTC. Residues: CASSLPTGGADQETQYF. The V call is TRBV7-9, the J call TRBJ2-5; 8 nucleotides line up with TRBD2. The CDR3 has 17 residues. Germline-derived CDR1 and CDR2 are SEHNR and FQNEAQ (reference sequence). The V segment lost 2 bases and the J segment 0 bases; nucleotides outside the gene matches: 8.

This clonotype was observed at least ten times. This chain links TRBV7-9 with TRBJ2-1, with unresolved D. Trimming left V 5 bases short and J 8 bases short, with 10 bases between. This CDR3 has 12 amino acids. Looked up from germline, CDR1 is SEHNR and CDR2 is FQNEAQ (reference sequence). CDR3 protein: CASSRPLDEQFF. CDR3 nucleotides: TGTGCCAGCAGCCGACCCCTCGATGAGCAGTTCTTC.

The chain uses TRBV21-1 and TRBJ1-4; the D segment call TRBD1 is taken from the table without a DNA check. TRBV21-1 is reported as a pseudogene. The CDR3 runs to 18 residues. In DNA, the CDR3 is TGTGCCAGCAGCGCCTGCATCCGCTGGACAGGGCGGAATGAAAAACTGTTTTTT. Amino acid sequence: CASSACIRWTGRNEKLFF.

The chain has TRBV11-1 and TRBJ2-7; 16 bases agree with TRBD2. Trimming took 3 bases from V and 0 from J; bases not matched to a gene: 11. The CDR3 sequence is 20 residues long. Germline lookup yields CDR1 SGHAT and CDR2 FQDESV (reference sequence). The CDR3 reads CASSFLTGTSGRGSSYEQYF. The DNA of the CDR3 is TGTGCCAGCAGCTTCCTCACCGGGACTAGCGGGAGGGGGAGCTCCTACGAGCAGTACTTC.